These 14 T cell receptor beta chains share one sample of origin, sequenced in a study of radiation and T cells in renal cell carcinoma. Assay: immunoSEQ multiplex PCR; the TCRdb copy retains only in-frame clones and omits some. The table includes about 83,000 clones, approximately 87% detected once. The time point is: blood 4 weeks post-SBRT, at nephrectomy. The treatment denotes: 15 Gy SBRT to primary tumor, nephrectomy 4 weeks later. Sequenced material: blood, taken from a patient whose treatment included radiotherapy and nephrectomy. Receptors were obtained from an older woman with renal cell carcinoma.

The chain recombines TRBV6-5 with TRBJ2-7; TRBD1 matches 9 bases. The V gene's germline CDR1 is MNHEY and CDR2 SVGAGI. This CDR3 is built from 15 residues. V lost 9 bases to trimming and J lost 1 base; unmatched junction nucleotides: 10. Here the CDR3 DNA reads TGTGCCAGTGCCCGGCCGGGACAGGGATCCTACGAGCAGTACTTC. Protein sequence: CASARPGQGSYEQYF.

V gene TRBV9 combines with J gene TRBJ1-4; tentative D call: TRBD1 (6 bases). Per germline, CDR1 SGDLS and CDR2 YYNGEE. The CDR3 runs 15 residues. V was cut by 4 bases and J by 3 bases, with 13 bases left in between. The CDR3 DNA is TGTGCCAGCAGCTCACAGGGCGTTGCTAATGAAAAACTGTTTTTT. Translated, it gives CASSSQGVANEKLFF.

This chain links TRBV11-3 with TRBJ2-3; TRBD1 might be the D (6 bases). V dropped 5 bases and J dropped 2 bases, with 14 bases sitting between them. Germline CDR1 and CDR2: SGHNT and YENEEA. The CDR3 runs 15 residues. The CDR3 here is CASSPHGQSTDTQYF. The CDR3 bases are TGTGCCAGCAGCCCCCATGGACAGTCCACAGATACGCAGTATTTT.

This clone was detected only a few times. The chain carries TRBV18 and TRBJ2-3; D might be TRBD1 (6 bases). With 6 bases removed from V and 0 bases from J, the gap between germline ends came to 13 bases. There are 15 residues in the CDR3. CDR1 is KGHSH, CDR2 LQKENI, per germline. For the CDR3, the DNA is TGTGCCAGCTCTCCCTTGGGACATAGCACAGATACGCAGTATTTT. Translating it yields CASSPLGHSTDTQYF.

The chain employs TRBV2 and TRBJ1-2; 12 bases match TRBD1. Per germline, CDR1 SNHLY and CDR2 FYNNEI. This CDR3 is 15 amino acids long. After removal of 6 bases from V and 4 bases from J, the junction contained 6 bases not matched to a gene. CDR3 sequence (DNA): TGTGCCAGCAGCGGGGACAGGGGGCCTAGCTATGGCTACACCTTC. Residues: CASSGDRGPSYGYTF.

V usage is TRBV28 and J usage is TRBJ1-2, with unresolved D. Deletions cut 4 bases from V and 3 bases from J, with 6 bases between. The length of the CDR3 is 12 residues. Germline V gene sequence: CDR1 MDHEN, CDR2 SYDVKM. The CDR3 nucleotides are TGTGCCAGCAGTTCCCGACACTATGGCTACACCTTC. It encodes CASSSRHYGYTF.

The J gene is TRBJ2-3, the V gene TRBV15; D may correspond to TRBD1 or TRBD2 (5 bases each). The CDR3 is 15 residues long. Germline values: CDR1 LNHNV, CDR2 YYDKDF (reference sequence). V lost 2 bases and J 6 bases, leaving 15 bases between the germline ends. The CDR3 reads CATSRLGVSTDTQYF. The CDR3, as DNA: TGTGCCACCAGCAGATTGGGGGTCTCGACGGATACGCAGTATTTT. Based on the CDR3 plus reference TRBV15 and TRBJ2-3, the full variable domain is DAMVIQNPRYQVTQFGKPVTLSCSQTLNHNVMYWYQQKSSQAPKLLFHYYDKDFNNEADTPDNFQSRRPNTSFCFLDIRSPGLGDTAMYLCATSRLGVSTDTQYFGPGTRLTVL.

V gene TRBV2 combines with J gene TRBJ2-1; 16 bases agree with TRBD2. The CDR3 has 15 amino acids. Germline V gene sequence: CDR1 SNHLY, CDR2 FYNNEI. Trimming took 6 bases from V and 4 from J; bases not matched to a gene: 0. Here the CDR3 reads CASRGLAGGYNEQFF. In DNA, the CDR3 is TGTGCCAGCAGGGGACTAGCGGGGGGGTACAATGAGCAGTTCTTC.

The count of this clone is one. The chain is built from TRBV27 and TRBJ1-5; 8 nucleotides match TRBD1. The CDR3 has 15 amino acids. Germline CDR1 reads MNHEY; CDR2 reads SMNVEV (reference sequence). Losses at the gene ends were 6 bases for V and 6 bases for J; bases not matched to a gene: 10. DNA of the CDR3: TGTGCCAGCAGCCCCGGACAGGGAATAGGTCAGCCCCAGCATTTT. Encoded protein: CASSPGQGIGQPQHF.

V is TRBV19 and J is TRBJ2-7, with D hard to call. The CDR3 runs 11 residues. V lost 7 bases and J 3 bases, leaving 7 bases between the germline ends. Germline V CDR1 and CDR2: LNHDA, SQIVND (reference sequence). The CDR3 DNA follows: TGTGCCAGTAATAACAACTACGAGCAGTACTTC. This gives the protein CASNNNYEQYF.

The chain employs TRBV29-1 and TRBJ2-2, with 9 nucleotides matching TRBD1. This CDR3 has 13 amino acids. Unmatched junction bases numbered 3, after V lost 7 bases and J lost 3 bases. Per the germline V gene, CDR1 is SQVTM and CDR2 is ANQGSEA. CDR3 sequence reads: CSAGTGYTGELFF. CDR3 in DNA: TGCAGCGCCGGGACAGGGTACACCGGGGAGCTGTTTTTT.

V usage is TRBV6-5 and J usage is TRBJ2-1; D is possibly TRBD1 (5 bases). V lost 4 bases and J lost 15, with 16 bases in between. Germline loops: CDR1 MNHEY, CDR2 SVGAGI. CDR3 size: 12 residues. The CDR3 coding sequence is TGTGCCAGCAGTTCAGACAGTCGGGTCCCGTTCTTC. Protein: CASSSDSRVPFF.

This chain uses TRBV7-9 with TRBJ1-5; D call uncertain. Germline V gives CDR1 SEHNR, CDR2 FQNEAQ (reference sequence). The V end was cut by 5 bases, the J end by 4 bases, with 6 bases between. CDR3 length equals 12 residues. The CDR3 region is CASSVGNQPQHF. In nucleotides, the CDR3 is TGTGCCAGCAGCGTCGGGAATCAGCCCCAGCATTTT.

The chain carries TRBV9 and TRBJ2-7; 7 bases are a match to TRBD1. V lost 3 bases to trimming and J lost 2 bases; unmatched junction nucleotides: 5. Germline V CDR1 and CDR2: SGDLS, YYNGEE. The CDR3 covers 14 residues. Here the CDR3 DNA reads TGTGCCAGCAGCGCCCATGGACAGGCCTACGAGCAGTACTTC. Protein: CASSAHGQAYEQYF.